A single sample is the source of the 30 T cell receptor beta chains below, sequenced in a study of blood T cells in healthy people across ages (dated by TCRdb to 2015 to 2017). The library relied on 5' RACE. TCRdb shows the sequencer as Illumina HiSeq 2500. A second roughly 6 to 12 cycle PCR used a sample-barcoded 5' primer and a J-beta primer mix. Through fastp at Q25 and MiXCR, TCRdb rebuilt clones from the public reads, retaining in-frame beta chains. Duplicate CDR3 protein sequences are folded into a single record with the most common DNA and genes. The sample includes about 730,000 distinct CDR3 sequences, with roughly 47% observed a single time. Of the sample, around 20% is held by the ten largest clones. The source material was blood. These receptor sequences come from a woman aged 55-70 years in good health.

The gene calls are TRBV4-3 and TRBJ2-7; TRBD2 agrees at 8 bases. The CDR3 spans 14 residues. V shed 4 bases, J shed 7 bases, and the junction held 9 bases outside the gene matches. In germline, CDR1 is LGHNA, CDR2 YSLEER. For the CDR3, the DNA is TGCGCCAGCAGCCCCGGTCCGGGACTAGGTGAGCAGTACTTC. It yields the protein CASSPGPGLGEQYF.

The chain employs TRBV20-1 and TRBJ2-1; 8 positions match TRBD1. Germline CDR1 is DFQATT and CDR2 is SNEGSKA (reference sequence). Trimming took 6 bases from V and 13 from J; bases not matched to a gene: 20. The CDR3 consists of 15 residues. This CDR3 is CSATGTGLRGETQFF. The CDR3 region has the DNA TGCAGTGCAACCGGGACAGGTTTGAGGGGGGAGACCCAGTTCTTC.

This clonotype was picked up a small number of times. CDR3 amino acids: CASTPGQGSPGANVLTF. The CDR3 bases are TGTGCCAGCACTCCGGGACAGGGTTCCCCTGGGGCCAACGTCCTGACTTTC. The chain is built from TRBV27 and TRBJ2-6, with 9 bases identical to TRBD1. This CDR3 spans 17 amino acids. Germline assignment: CDR1 MNHEY and CDR2 SMNVEV (reference sequence). J lost 2 bases, V lost 7 bases, and 9 bases had no gene match.

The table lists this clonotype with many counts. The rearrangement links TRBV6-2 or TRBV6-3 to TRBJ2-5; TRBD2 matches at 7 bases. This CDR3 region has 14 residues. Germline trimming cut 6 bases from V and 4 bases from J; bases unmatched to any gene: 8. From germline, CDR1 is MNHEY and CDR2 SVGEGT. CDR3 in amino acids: CASSSGTNGETQYF. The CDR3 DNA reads TGTGCCAGCAGCTCCGGGACTAATGGAGAGACCCAGTACTTC.

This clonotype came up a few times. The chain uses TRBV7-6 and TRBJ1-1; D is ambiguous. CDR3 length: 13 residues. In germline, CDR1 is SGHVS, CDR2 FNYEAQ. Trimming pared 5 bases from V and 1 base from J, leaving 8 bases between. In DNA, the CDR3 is TGTGCCAGCAGCACCCAGAAGAACACTGAAGCTTTCTTT. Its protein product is CASSTQKNTEAFF.

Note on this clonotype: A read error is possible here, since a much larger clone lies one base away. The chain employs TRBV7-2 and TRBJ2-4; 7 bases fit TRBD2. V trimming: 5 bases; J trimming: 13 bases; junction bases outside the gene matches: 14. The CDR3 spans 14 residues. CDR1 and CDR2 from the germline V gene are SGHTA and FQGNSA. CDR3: CASSLWRGTGEQYF. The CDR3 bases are TGTGCCAGCAGCCTTTGGCGGGGGACGGGAGAGCAGTACTTC.

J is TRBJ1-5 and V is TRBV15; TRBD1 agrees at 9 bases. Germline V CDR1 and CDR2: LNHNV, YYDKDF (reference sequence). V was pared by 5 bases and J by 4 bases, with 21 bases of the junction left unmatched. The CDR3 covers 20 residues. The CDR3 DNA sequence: TGTGCCACCAGCCCCCACGTGACAGGACAGGGGCTCGGAGAGAATCAGCCCCAGCATTTT. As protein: CATSPHVTGQGLGENQPQHF. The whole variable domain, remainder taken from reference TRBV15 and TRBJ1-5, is DAMVIQNPRYQVTQFGKPVTLSCSQTLNHNVMYWYQQKSSQAPKLLFHYYDKDFNNEADTPDNFQSRRPNTSFCFLDIRSPGLGDTAMYLCATSPHVTGQGLGENQPQHFGDGTRLSIL.

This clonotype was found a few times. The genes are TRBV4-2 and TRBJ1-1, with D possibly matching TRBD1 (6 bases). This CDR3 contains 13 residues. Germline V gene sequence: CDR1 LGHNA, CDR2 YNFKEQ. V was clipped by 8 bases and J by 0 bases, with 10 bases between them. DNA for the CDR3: TGTGCCAGCCGAGGACAGTTGAACACTGAAGCTTTCTTT. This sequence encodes CASRGQLNTEAFF.

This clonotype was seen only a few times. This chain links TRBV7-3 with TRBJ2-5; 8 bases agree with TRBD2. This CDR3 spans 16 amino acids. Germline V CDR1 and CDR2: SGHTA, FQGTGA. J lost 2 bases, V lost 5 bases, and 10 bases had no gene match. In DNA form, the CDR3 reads TGTGCCAGCAGCCCTGGGGGGATAGCGGGGCAAGAGACCCAGTACTTC. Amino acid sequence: CASSPGGIAGQETQYF.

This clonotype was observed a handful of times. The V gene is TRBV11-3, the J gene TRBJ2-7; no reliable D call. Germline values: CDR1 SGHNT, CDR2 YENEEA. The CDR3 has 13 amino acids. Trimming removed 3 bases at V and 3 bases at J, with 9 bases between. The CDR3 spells CASSFGQDYEQYF. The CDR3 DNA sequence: TGTGCCAGCAGCTTCGGGCAGGACTACGAGCAGTACTTC.

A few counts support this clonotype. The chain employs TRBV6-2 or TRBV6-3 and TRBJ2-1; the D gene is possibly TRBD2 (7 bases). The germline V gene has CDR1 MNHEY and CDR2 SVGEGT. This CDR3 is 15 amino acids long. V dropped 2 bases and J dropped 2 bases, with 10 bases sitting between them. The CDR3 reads CASSYPGGPYNEQFF. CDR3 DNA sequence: TGTGCCAGCAGTTACCCCGGGGGGCCCTACAATGAGCAGTTCTTC.

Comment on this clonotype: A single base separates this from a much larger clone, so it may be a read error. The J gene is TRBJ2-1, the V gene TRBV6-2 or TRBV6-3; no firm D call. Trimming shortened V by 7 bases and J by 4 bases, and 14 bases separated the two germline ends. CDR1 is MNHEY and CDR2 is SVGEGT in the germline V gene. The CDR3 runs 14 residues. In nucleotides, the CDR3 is TGTGCCAGCATAGGGCGAGCGCATTACAATGAGCAGTTCTTC. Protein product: CASIGRAHYNEQFF.

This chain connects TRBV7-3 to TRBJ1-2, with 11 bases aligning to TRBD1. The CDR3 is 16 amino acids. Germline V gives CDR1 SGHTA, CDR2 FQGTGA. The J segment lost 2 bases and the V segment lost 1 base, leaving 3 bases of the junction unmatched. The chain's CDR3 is CASSLIGTGGNYGYTF. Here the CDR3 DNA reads TGTGCCAGCAGCTTAATTGGGACAGGGGGGAACTATGGCTACACCTTC.

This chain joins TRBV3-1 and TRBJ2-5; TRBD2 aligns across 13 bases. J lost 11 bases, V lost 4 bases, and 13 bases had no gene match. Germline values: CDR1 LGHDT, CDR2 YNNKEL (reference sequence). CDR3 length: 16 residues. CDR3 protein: CASSRLTSGRADEQYF. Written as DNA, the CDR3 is TGTGCCAGCAGCCGGCTTACTAGCGGGAGGGCCGATGAGCAGTACTTC.

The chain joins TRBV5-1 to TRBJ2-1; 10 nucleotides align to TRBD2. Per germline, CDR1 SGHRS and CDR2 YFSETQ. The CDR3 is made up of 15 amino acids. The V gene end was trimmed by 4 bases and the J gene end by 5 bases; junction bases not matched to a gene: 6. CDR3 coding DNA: TGCGCCAGCAGCAGGGTACTAGCGGGAAACAATGAGCAGTTCTTC. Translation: CASSRVLAGNNEQFF.

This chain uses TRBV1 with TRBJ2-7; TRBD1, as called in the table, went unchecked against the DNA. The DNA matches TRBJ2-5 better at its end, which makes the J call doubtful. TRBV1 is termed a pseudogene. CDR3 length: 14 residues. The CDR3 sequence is CTSSNGTAKETQYF. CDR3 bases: TGCACCAGCAGCAATGGGACAGCAAAAGAGACCCAGTACTTC.

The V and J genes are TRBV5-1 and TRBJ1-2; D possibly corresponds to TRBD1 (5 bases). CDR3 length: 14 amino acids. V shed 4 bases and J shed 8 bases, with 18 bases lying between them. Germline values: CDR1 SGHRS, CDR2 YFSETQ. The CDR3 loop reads CASSEPNPGGGYTF. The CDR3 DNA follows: TGCGCCAGCAGCGAACCAAACCCCGGGGGAGGCTACACCTTC. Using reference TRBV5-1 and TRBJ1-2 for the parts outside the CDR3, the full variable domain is KAGVTQTPRYLIKTRGQQVTLSCSPISGHRSVSWYQQTPGQGLQFLFEYFSETQRNKGNFPGRFSGRQFSNSRSEMNVSTLELGDSALYLCASSEPNPGGGYTFGSGTRLTVV.

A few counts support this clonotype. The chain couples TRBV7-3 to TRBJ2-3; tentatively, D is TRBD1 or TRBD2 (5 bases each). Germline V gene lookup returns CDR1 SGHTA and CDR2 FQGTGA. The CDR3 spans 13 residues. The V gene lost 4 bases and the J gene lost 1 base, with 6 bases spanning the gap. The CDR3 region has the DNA TGTGCCAGCAGCTCGGGGCGCACAGATACGCAGTATTTT. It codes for CASSSGRTDTQYF.

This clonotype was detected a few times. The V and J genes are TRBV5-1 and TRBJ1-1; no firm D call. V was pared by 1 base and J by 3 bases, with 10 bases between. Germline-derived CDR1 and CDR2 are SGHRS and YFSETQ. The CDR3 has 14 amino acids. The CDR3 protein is CASSLSGMDTEAFF. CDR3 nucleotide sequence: TGCGCCAGCAGCTTGAGCGGAATGGACACTGAAGCTTTCTTT.

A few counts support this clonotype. The CDR3 DNA follows: TGCAGCGTCAAGGTGGGAGAGGTATCAGCTTTCTTT. This sequence encodes CSVKVGEVSAFF. The V call is TRBV29-1, the J call TRBJ1-1; no clear D gene. CDR1 and CDR2 from the germline V gene are SQVTM and ANQGSEA. The CDR3 covers 12 residues. With 6 bases removed from V and 10 bases from J, the gap between germline ends came to 18 bases.

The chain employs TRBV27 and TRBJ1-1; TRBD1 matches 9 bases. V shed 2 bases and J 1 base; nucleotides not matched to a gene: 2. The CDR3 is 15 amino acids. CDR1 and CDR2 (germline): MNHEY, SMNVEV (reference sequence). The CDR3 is CASSLGTGQNTEAFF. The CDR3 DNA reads TGTGCCAGCAGTTTAGGGACAGGGCAGAACACTGAAGCTTTCTTT.

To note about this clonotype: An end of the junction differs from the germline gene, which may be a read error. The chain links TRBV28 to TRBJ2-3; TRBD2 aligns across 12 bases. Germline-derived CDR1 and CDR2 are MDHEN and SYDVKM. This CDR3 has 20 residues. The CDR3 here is CASGFYASGRAGISIDTQYF. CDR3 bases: TGTGCCAGCGGTTTCTACGCTAGCGGGAGGGCCGGTATTTCCATAGATACGCAGTATTTT.

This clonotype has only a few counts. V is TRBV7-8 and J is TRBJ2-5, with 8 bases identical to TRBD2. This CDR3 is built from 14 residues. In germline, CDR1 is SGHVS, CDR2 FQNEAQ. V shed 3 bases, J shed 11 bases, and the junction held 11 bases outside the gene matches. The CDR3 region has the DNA TGTGCCAGCAGCTTGAGCGGGGGTTACAATGAGCAGTACTTC. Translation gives CASSLSGGYNEQYF.

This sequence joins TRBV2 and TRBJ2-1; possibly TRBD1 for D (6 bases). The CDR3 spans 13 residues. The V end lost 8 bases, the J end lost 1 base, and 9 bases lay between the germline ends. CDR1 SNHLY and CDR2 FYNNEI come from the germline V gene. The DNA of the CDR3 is TGTGCCAGCCAGGGGATTTCCTACAATGAGCAGTTCTTC. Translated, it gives CASQGISYNEQFF.

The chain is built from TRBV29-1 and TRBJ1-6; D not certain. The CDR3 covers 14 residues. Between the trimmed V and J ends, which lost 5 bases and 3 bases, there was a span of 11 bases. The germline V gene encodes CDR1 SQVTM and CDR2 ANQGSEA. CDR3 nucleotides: TGCAGCGTTCCCTTTCCAGACTATAATTCACCCCTCCACTTT. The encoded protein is CSVPFPDYNSPLHF. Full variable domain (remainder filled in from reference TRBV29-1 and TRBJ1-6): SAVISQKPSRDICQRGTSLTIQCQVDSQVTMMFWYRQQPGQSLTLIATANQGSEATYESGFVIDKFPISRPNLTFSTLTVSNMSPEDSSIYLCSVPFPDYNSPLHFGNGTRLTVT.

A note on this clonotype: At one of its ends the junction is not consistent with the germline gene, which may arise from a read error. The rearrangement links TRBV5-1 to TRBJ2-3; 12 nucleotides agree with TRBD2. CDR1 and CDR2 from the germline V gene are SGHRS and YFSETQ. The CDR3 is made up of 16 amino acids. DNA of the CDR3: TGCGCCAGCAGCTTGGCTAGCGGGGGGGCCGCAGATGCGCAGTATTTT. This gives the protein CASSLASGGAADAQYF.

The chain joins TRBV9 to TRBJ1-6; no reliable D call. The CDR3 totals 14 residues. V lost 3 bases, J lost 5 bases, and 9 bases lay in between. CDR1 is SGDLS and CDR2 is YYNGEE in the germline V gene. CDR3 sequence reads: CASSAAGDNSPLHF. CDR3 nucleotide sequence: TGTGCCAGCAGCGCAGCGGGAGATAATTCACCCCTCCACTTT. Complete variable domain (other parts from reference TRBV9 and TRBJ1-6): DSGVTQTPKHLITATGQRVTLRCSPRSGDLSVYWYQQSLDQGLQFLIQYYNGEERAKGNILERFSAQQFPDLHSELNLSSLELGDSALYFCASSAAGDNSPLHFGNGTRLTVT.

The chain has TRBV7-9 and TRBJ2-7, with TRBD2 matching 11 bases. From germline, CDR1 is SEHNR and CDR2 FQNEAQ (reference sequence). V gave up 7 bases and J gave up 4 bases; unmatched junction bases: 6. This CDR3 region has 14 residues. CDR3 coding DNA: TGTGCCAGCACTCCAGGGACTAGCGGATACGAGCAGTACTTC. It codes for CASTPGTSGYEQYF.

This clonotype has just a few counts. The DNA of the CDR3 is TGTGCCAGCAGTGCCTTAATAGCGGGAGGGCCCAATGAGCAGTTCTTC. This codes for CASSALIAGGPNEQFF. J is TRBJ2-1 and V is TRBV6-1; 11 bases are shared with TRBD2. Germline CDR1 reads MNHNS; CDR2 reads SASEGT. J gave up 6 bases and V 4 bases, and 8 bases lay outside the gene matches. CDR3 length: 16 residues.

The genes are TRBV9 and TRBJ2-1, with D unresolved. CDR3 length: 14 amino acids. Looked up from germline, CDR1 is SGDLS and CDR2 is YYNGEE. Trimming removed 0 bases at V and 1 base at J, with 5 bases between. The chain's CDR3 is CASSVAPSYNEQFF. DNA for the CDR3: TGTGCCAGCAGCGTAGCCCCTTCCTACAATGAGCAGTTCTTC.